This T cell receptor (beta chain) derives from a study of blood T cell repertoires in COVID-19. Looked up from germline, CDR1 is SNHLY and CDR2 is FYNNEI. The V gene lost 7 bases and the J gene lost 6 bases, with 10 bases spanning the gap. The CDR3 is 11 residues long. TCRdb keeps only in-frame clones here, not all; method: immunoSEQ multiplex PCR. Among 380,000 or so clones listed, around 87% were seen once. The receptor's source is a man younger than 45 who had recovered from COVID-19. This chain links TRBV2 with TRBJ2-7; tentative D call: TRBD2 (6 bases). Sequencing input: PBMCs or T cells enriched from blood (not recorded which). The CDR3 is CASTGSREQYF. The CDR3 DNA reads as TGTGCCAGCACCGGGAGCCGCGAGCAGTACTTC. Complete variable domain (other parts from reference TRBV2 and TRBJ2-7): EPEVTQTPSHQVTQMGQEVILRCVPISNHLYFYWYRQILGQKVEFLVSFYNNEISEKSEIFDDQFSVERPDGSNFTLKIRSTKLEDSAMYFCASTGSREQYFGPGTRLTVT.